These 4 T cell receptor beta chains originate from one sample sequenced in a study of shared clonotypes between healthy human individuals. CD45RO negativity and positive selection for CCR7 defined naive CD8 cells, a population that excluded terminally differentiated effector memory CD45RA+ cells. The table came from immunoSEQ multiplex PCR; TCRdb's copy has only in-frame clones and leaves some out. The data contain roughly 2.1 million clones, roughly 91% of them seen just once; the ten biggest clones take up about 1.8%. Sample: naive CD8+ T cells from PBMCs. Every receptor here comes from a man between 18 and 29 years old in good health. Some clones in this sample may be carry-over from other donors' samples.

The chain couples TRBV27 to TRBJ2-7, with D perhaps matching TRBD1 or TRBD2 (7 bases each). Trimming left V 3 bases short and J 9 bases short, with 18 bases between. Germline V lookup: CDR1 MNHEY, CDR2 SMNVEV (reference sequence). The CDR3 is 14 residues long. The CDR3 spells CASSFARTGEGQYF. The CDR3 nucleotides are TGTGCCAGCAGTTTCGCCCGAACAGGGGAGGGGCAGTACTTC.

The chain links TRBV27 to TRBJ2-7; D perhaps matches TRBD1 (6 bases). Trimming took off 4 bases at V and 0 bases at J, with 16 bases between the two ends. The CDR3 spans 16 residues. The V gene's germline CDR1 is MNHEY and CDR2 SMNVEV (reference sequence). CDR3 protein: CASSSLSFRGSYEQYF. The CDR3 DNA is TGTGCCAGCAGTTCCCTCAGTTTCAGGGGCTCCTACGAGCAGTACTTC.

The CDR3 spells CASSHRTGGNEGQYF. CDR3 nucleotide sequence: TGTGCCAGCAGCCATAGGACAGGGGGAAATGAAGGGCAGTACTTC. This chain connects TRBV7-2 to TRBJ2-7; 10 positions match TRBD1. V was clipped by 5 bases and J by 9 bases; unmatched bases: 13. CDR3 size: 15 residues. Germline CDR1 reads SGHTA; CDR2 reads FQGNSA.

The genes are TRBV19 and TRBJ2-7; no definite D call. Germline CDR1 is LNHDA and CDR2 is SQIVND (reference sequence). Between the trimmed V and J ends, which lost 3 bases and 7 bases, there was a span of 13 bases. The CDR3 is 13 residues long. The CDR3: CASSIANSVEQYF. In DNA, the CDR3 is TGTGCCAGTAGTATCGCCAACTCCGTGGAGCAGTACTTC. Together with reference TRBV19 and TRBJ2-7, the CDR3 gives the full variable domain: DGGITQSPKYLFRKEGQNVTLSCEQNLNHDAMYWYRQDPGQGLRLIYYSQIVNDFQKGDIAEGYSVSREKKESFPLTVTSAQKNPTAFYLCASSIANSVEQYFGPGTRLTVT.